This T cell receptor beta chain was observed in a study of blood T cell repertoires in COVID-19. Study-level information: Samples representing acute and convalescent COVID-19 were sourced from the United States, Italy and Spain. PBMCs, B-cell-depleted T cells, or T cells were the source of the cDNA or gDNA that made up the material.

Germline assignment: CDR1 MNHNY and CDR2 SVGAGI (reference sequence). This CDR3 comprises 13 residues. V was pared by 0 bases and J by 8 bases, with 10 bases between. Authors' analysis steps: For nucleated cells, counts were estimated from reference gene primer amplification. Only in-frame clones appear in the TCRdb table, and some are missing; sequencing was by immunoSEQ multiplex PCR. V and J calls and clone size are as listed in that table; D and trimming were resolved from the DNA. In the table there are 150,000 or so clones, roughly 81% of which are singletons. V usage is TRBV6-6 and J usage is TRBJ1-2; D is uncertain. The receptor's source is a human donor with acute or convalescent COVID-19. The donor label of this sample is uncertain. The sample consisted of peripheral blood. The CDR3, as DNA: TGTGCCAGCAGTTACTCAGGTCGCGGGGGCTACACCTTC. Translating gives CASSYSGRGGYTF.